The 22 T cell receptor beta chains below all came from one sample that was sequenced in a study of OX40 agonist ivuxolimab in advanced cancers. Assay used: immunoSEQ multiplex PCR; TCRdb lists only in-frame clones, some missing. This sample carries under 14,000 clones, roughly 80% of them seen once, and the ten largest clones take about a third. Sequencing was performed on CD4+ or CD8+ T cells sorted from blood, taken in a trial of the OX40 agonist ivuxolimab. These receptors were obtained from an adult with an advanced solid tumor such as melanoma, head and neck, liver or kidney cancer.

The chain links TRBV28 to TRBJ2-5, with D hard to call. V was cut by 5 bases and J by 5 bases, with 15 bases left in between. Germline CDR1 MDHEN, CDR2 SYDVKM. This CDR3 contains 14 residues. The CDR3 region is CASSPQHQGETQYF. CDR3 DNA: TGTGCCAGCAGTCCCCAGCACCAAGGGGAGACCCAGTACTTC.

This clone has just one count. The chain links TRBV28 to TRBJ1-2, with D unresolved. The germline V and J ends were trimmed by 3 bases and 7 bases, with 3 bases remaining between them. Germline V gene data show CDR1 as MDHEN and CDR2 as SYDVKM. This CDR3 has 10 amino acids. In DNA form, the CDR3 reads TGTGCCAGCAGTTTCGCTGGCTACACCTTC. Amino acid sequence: CASSFAGYTF.

V usage is TRBV2 and J usage is TRBJ1-5, with D perhaps TRBD1 (5 bases). The germline V and J ends were trimmed by 6 bases and 0 bases, with 12 bases remaining between them. This CDR3 contains 15 residues. Germline values: CDR1 SNHLY, CDR2 FYNNEI. The DNA of the CDR3 is TGTGCCAGCAGCGCTACAGGTTATAGCAATCAGCCCCAGCATTTT. This sequence encodes CASSATGYSNQPQHF.

V gene TRBV19 combines with J gene TRBJ2-7; D is perhaps TRBD2 (6 bases). CDR3 length: 13 amino acids. Germline lookup yields CDR1 LNHDA and CDR2 SQIVND (reference sequence). V was shortened by 4 bases and J by 5 bases, with 12 bases between the two germline ends. The CDR3 nucleotides read TGTGCCAGTAGTAGCGGGGCCGGGGACGAGCAGTACTTC. Translation gives CASSSGAGDEQYF.

This clone has ten or more counts. V is TRBV11-2 and J is TRBJ2-1; TRBD2 matches 8 bases. J gave up 7 bases and V 6 bases, and 11 bases lay outside the gene matches. Germline V CDR1 and CDR2: SGHAT, FQNNGV. The CDR3 has 15 residues. The CDR3 DNA reads as TGTGCCAGCAGGACGGGGGTAGCGGGAAGGAATGAGCAGTTCTTC. This translates into CASRTGVAGRNEQFF.

This clone was counted a single time. The V gene is TRBV5-4, the J gene TRBJ2-7, with a weak D call TRBD1 (6 bases). The germline V gene has CDR1 SGHNT and CDR2 YYREEE (reference sequence). V was pared by 5 bases and J by 2 bases, with 17 bases between. CDR3 length equals 15 residues. CDR3 nucleotide sequence: TGTGCCAGCAGTACCGCTCAGGGACACCCCTACGAGCAGTACTTC. It yields the protein CASSTAQGHPYEQYF.

This chain links TRBV27 with TRBJ1-3, with D uncertain. Per the germline V gene, CDR1 is MNHEY and CDR2 is SMNVEV (reference sequence). The CDR3 covers 18 residues. Trimming shortened V by 4 bases and J by 0 bases, and 19 bases separated the two germline ends. The CDR3 spells CASSSLTTLPLSGNTIYF. CDR3 nucleotide sequence: TGTGCCAGCAGTTCATTAACAACTCTGCCTCTCTCTGGAAACACCATATATTTT.

The rearrangement uses TRBV6-1 and TRBJ1-4; tentatively, D is TRBD1 (5 bases). The CDR3 length is 15 residues. Germline assignment: CDR1 MNHNS and CDR2 SASEGT. V lost 10 bases and J 6 bases, leaving 21 bases between the germline ends. The CDR3, as DNA: TGTGCCACCACGGGGGGATGGGGAGGGGATGAAAAACTGTTTTTT. Translated, it gives CATTGGWGGDEKLFF.

The chain is built from TRBV7-9 and TRBJ2-7; no firm D call. The CDR3 sequence is 13 residues long. Germline CDR1 reads SEHNR; CDR2 reads FQNEAQ (reference sequence). V lost 7 bases, J lost 0 bases, and 10 bases lay in between. CDR3 nucleotide sequence: TGTGCCAGCACCTTGGGGTACTCCTACGAGCAGTACTTC. Amino acids: CASTLGYSYEQYF.

The chain has TRBV27 and TRBJ1-3; D unresolved. With 2 bases removed from V and 3 bases from J, the gap between germline ends came to 17 bases. The length of the CDR3 is 17 residues. Germline V gene lookup returns CDR1 MNHEY and CDR2 SMNVEV (reference sequence). CDR3: CASSLKYDWAYGNTIYF. The CDR3 DNA is TGTGCCAGCAGTTTAAAATATGACTGGGCTTATGGAAACACCATATATTTT.

This clone has just a few counts. This chain uses TRBV27 with TRBJ2-3, with 7 nucleotides matching TRBD2. V trimming: 4 bases; J trimming: 1 base; junction bases outside the gene matches: 8. In germline, CDR1 is MNHEY, CDR2 SMNVEV (reference sequence). The CDR3 sequence is 16 residues long. Written as DNA, the CDR3 is TGTGCCAGCAGTTCTAGGCGGGAGTCCGGCACAGATACGCAGTATTTT. Its translation is CASSSRRESGTDTQYF.

The J gene is TRBJ2-3, the V gene TRBV27; either TRBD1 or TRBD2 may supply D (5 bases each). Trimming pared 5 bases from V and 5 bases from J, leaving 11 bases between. The CDR3 spans 13 residues. Per the germline V gene, CDR1 is MNHEY and CDR2 is SMNVEV (reference sequence). For the CDR3, the DNA is TGTGCCAGCAGTATCCGGGACGGAGATACGCAGTATTTT. This sequence encodes CASSIRDGDTQYF.

The chain couples TRBV19 to TRBJ1-4; D call uncertain. Germline CDR1 is LNHDA and CDR2 is SQIVND (reference sequence). The CDR3 spans 14 residues. V shed 4 bases and J shed 5 bases, with 11 bases lying between them. CDR3 sequence reads: CASSTPDGNEKLFF. CDR3 sequence (DNA): TGTGCCAGTAGTACACCGGACGGAAATGAAAAACTGTTTTTT.

The V call is TRBV21-1, the J call TRBJ2-7; whether TRBD1, the table's D call, matches the DNA was not checked. TRBV21-1 is listed as a pseudogene. This CDR3 is 15 amino acids long. CDR3 in DNA: TGTGCCAGCAGCGTACCGGGACAGGCGGAGAGGGAGCAGTACTTC. Residues: CASSVPGQAEREQYF.

This chain connects TRBV27 to TRBJ2-2; D unclear. The CDR3 extends over 13 amino acids. V was clipped by 0 bases and J by 1 base, with 0 bases between them. Per the germline V gene, CDR1 is MNHEY and CDR2 is SMNVEV (reference sequence). The CDR3 bases are TGTGCCAGCAGTTTATCGAACACCGGGGAGCTGTTTTTT. It yields the protein CASSLSNTGELFF.

V usage is TRBV29-1 and J usage is TRBJ2-2; unclear D gene. V was trimmed by 6 bases and J by 6 bases, leaving 17 bases between them. CDR1 is SQVTM and CDR2 is ANQGSEA in the germline V gene. The CDR3 is 14 residues long. The CDR3 region has the DNA TGCAGCGTGGTATCCCAGTTTGAGGCCGGGGAGCTGTTTTTT. Encoded protein: CSVVSQFEAGELFF.

This clone was observed a single time. The chain uses TRBV2 and TRBJ2-5; TRBD1 agrees at 8 bases. Germline V gives CDR1 SNHLY, CDR2 FYNNEI. This CDR3 spans 16 amino acids. Losses at the gene ends were 4 bases for V and 3 bases for J; bases not matched to a gene: 10. CDR3 coding DNA: TGTGCCAGCAGTGGATTAATGGACAGGGTGGAAGAGACCCAGTACTTC. Its translation is CASSGLMDRVEETQYF.

This clone was recorded once. The chain is built from TRBV28 and TRBJ2-5; possibly TRBD1 for D (6 bases). Matching the DNA end better, TRBJ2-7 makes the J call doubtful. The CDR3 totals 15 residues. Germline CDR1 and CDR2: MDHEN and SYDVKM. The CDR3: CASSLGGSLSYEQYF. Here the CDR3 DNA reads TGTGCCAGCAGTTTAGGGGGCAGTTTGTCCTACGAGCAGTACTTC.

This clone came up once. The J gene is TRBJ1-2, the V gene TRBV5-1; no firm D call. Trimming removed 0 bases from V and 5 bases from J, with 8 bases in between. Germline V gene lookup returns CDR1 SGHRS and CDR2 YFSETQ. This CDR3 is 13 amino acids long. The DNA of the CDR3 is TGCGCCAGCAGCTTGGTATCTGGGTATGGCTACACCTTC. This sequence encodes CASSLVSGYGYTF.

J is TRBJ2-7 and V is TRBV7-2; TRBD1 matches at 9 bases. Per the germline V gene, CDR1 is SGHTA and CDR2 is FQGNSA. J lost 6 bases, V lost 3 bases, and 12 bases had no gene match. The CDR3 length is 16 residues. The chain's CDR3 is CASSFGGQGGFSEQYF. In DNA, the CDR3 is TGTGCCAGCAGCTTTGGGGGACAGGGAGGTTTTTCCGAGCAGTACTTC.

The CDR3 sequence is CASSTVGAWGYGYTF. The CDR3 coding sequence is TGTGCCAGCAGTACCGTGGGGGCCTGGGGATATGGCTACACCTTC. This sequence joins TRBV27 and TRBJ1-2; possibly TRBD1 for D (6 bases). The CDR3 is 15 residues long. Germline V gene sequence: CDR1 MNHEY, CDR2 SMNVEV (reference sequence). With 5 bases removed from V and 5 bases from J, the gap between germline ends came to 18 bases.

In nucleotides, the CDR3 is TGTGCCAGCAGTTTTGCCGGGAGCTCCTACGAGCAGTACTTC. Protein product: CASSFAGSSYEQYF. The chain links TRBV27 to TRBJ2-7; possible D gene TRBD2, 6 bases. Germline values: CDR1 MNHEY, CDR2 SMNVEV (reference sequence). Trimming removed 3 bases from V and 0 bases from J, with 9 bases in between. The CDR3 is made up of 14 amino acids.